One and the same sample provided the 30 T cell receptor beta chains below, sequenced in a study of post-analysis software for immune sequencing data. Regarding the study as a whole: About 5 TRBV segments occurring more often in patients than controls included TRBV5-6, TRBV5-1 and TRBV20-1.

These TCRs' antigens remain unknown. cDNA libraries of TCR beta carried unique molecular identifiers. MiXCR was run by TCRdb on the PCR reads, yielding one entry per CDR3 protein. The table shows 650,000 to 850,000 distinct CDR3 sequences, with 46% occurring only once. The source material was blood. These receptors originate from a girl aged 10-17 years with multiple sclerosis.

The V call is TRBV27, the J call TRBJ2-5, with a weak D call TRBD2 (5 bases). Germline assignment: CDR1 MNHEY and CDR2 SMNVEV (reference sequence). The CDR3 runs 18 residues. Trimming stripped 0 bases from V and 2 bases from J, with 19 bases between. The CDR3 DNA follows: TGTGCCAGCAGTTTATCGCGAAACCTCGGCGGGTGGCAAGAGACCCAGTACTTC. This codes for CASSLSRNLGGWQETQYF.

This chain uses TRBV10-3 with TRBJ1-1; D is perhaps TRBD1 (5 bases). The CDR3 spans 13 residues. V dropped 4 bases and J dropped 3 bases, with 9 bases sitting between them. From germline, CDR1 is ENHRY and CDR2 SYGVKD. This CDR3 reads CAISVGGDTEAFF. CDR3 coding DNA: TGTGCCATCAGTGTGGGGGGGGACACTGAAGCTTTCTTT.

The chain combines TRBV12-3 or TRBV12-4 with TRBJ2-1; 8 bases line up with TRBD2. The CDR3 consists of 15 residues. J gave up 2 bases and V 2 bases, and 2 bases lay outside the gene matches. In DNA form, the CDR3 reads TGTGCCAGCAGTTTAACAGCGGGGGCCTACAATGAGCAGTTCTTC. Encoded protein: CASSLTAGAYNEQFF.

This chain uses TRBV6-5 with TRBJ2-4; D might be TRBD2 (5 bases). The J call may not be correct, given that the DNA end is closer to TRBJ2-5. The CDR3 totals 16 residues. From germline, CDR1 is MNHEY and CDR2 SVGAGI. CDR3 residues: CASSNLRDPGFETQYF. The CDR3 bases are TGTGCCAGCAGTAACCTCCGGGATCCTGGCTTTGAGACCCAGTACTTC.

V and J are TRBV10-3 and TRBJ2-5; D might be TRBD2 (5 bases). This CDR3 region has 15 residues. The V end lost 2 bases, the J end lost 6 bases, and 16 bases lay between the germline ends. Germline values: CDR1 ENHRY, CDR2 SYGVKD. CDR3 amino acids: CAISEGLTSGQTQYF. In DNA, the CDR3 is TGTGCCATCAGTGAGGGGTTAACCAGCGGTCAGACCCAGTACTTC.

This clonotype was found a few times. The J gene is TRBJ2-7, the V gene TRBV7-9; D gene ambiguous. Germline V gene data show CDR1 as SEHNR and CDR2 as FQNEAQ (reference sequence). V lost 4 bases and J lost 5, with 9 bases in between. The CDR3 is 12 residues long. The CDR3 DNA is TGTGCCAGCAGCTCCCAACTCCACGAGCAGTACTTC. Amino acids: CASSSQLHEQYF.

The gene calls are TRBV11-3 and TRBJ1-1, with D perhaps matching TRBD1 (5 bases). CDR3 length: 18 amino acids. CDR1 is SGHNT and CDR2 is YENEEA in the germline V gene. Trimming shortened V by 5 bases and J by 1 base, and 23 bases separated the two germline ends. CDR3 loop: CASSLTGTQGGGNTEAFF. The CDR3 coding sequence is TGTGCCAGCAGCCTCACCGGGACCCAGGGTGGGGGGAACACTGAAGCTTTCTTT.

The table lists this clonotype with a count of one. This rearrangement joins TRBV7-2 to TRBJ1-5, with a weak D call TRBD1 (6 bases). CDR1 and CDR2 (germline): SGHTA, FQGNSA. V lost 5 bases to trimming and J lost 9 bases, with 26 bases between them. There are 17 residues in the CDR3. The CDR3 protein is CASSRGRTEPGGGPQHF. The CDR3 DNA reads TGTGCCAGCAGCCGAGGACGGACAGAGCCTGGGGGAGGGCCCCAGCATTTT.

The chain combines TRBV11-1 with TRBJ2-2; 11 nucleotides agree with TRBD1. Germline lookup yields CDR1 SGHAT and CDR2 FQDESV (reference sequence). After removal of 6 bases from V and 6 bases from J, the junction contained 9 bases not matched to a gene. The CDR3 covers 16 residues. The chain's CDR3 is CASRRYRDRGSGELFF. In DNA, the CDR3 is TGTGCCAGCAGACGGTACCGGGACAGGGGGTCCGGGGAGCTGTTTTTT.

The rearrangement links TRBV29-1 to TRBJ2-1; D perhaps matches TRBD1 (6 bases). The CDR3 has 14 residues. CDR1 SQVTM and CDR2 ANQGSEA come from the germline V gene. V was trimmed by 4 bases and J by 8 bases, leaving 18 bases between them. DNA for the CDR3: TGCAGCGTTGCCTGGACAGCCGATGTCGATGAGCAGTTCTTC. Its translation is CSVAWTADVDEQFF.

The chain is built from TRBV15 and TRBJ2-5, with 8 positions matching TRBD1. CDR1 and CDR2 (germline): LNHNV, YYDKDF (reference sequence). The CDR3 totals 13 residues. The ends lost 4 bases at V and 4 bases at J; junction bases unmatched: 2. The CDR3 loop is CATSKDRGETQYF. Here the CDR3 DNA reads TGTGCCACCAGCAAAGACAGGGGAGAGACCCAGTACTTC.

The chain uses TRBV5-1 and TRBJ2-3; D ambiguous. CDR1 SGHRS and CDR2 YFSETQ come from the germline V gene. Trimming left V 2 bases short and J 5 bases short, with 6 bases between. The CDR3 extends over 12 amino acids. The CDR3 reads CASSFKKDTQYF. The CDR3, as DNA: TGCGCCAGCAGCTTCAAAAAAGATACGCAGTATTTT.

This clonotype appeared a few times. The chain recombines TRBV10-3 with TRBJ2-2; D gene unclear. Germline V CDR1 and CDR2: ENHRY, SYGVKD. V lost 0 bases and J 3 bases, leaving 14 bases between the germline ends. The CDR3 is made up of 17 amino acids. CDR3 coding DNA: TGTGCCATCAGTGAGTCTGGCTCTAGGCAGGACACCGGGGAGCTGTTTTTT. Its protein product is CAISESGSRQDTGELFF.

This sequence joins TRBV20-1 and TRBJ2-7, with TRBD1 identical over 9 bases. With V trimmed by 6 bases and J by 4 bases, 10 bases remained unmatched. Germline V gene lookup returns CDR1 DFQATT and CDR2 SNEGSKA (reference sequence). This CDR3 is built from 14 residues. The CDR3 nucleotides are TGCAGTGCCCCCCCCATGGACAGGGGTTACGAGCAGTACTTC. Translating gives CSAPPMDRGYEQYF.

The gene calls are TRBV27 and TRBJ2-1; the match to TRBD2 covers 9 bases. The CDR3 is 16 amino acids. CDR1 and CDR2 from the germline V gene are MNHEY and SMNVEV (reference sequence). V was pared by 3 bases and J by 6 bases, with 9 bases of the junction left unmatched. CDR3 DNA sequence: TGTGCCAGCAGTTTCCTTCAGCGGGAGGTTGTCAATGAGCAGTTCTTC. This translates into CASSFLQREVVNEQFF.

V is TRBV20-1 and J is TRBJ2-3; unclear D gene. The CDR3 has 14 amino acids. Germline loops: CDR1 DFQATT, CDR2 SNEGSKA (reference sequence). V was cut by 3 bases and J by 4 bases, with 14 bases left in between. The CDR3 loop is CSARGLFGADTQYF. The DNA of the CDR3 is TGCAGTGCTAGGGGTCTTTTCGGCGCAGATACGCAGTATTTT.

The V and J genes are TRBV20-1 and TRBJ2-5; possibly TRBD1 for D (6 bases). Germline CDR1 reads DFQATT; CDR2 reads SNEGSKA (reference sequence). V was pared by 6 bases and J by 0 bases, with 14 bases between. The CDR3 totals 14 residues. DNA of the CDR3: TGCAGTGCCGACCCGCGGACAGACCAAGAGACCCAGTACTTC. This sequence encodes CSADPRTDQETQYF.

The table lists this clonotype with a few counts. The rearrangement links TRBV2 to TRBJ1-5; D is uncertain. CDR3 length: 17 residues. Germline V lookup: CDR1 SNHLY, CDR2 FYNNEI. Between the trimmed V and J ends, which lost 1 base and 1 base, there was a span of 14 bases. The DNA of the CDR3 is TGTGCCAGCAGTGAAGGTTTACAGTTAAAAAGCAATCAGCCCCAGCATTTT. Its translation: CASSEGLQLKSNQPQHF. The variable domain in full, completed from reference TRBV2 and TRBJ1-5, reads EPEVTQTPSHQVTQMGQEVILRCVPISNHLYFYWYRQILGQKVEFLVSFYNNEISEKSEIFDDQFSVERPDGSNFTLKIRSTKLEDSAMYFCASSEGLQLKSNQPQHFGDGTRLSIL.

This chain uses TRBV4-1 with TRBJ1-1; possibly TRBD1 for D (6 bases). CDR1 and CDR2 from the germline V gene are MGHRA and YSYEKL. Trimming removed 1 base at V and 3 bases at J, with 6 bases between. This CDR3 is 13 amino acids long. The CDR3 region has the DNA TGCGCCAGCAGCCAAGGGGGGCACACTGAAGCTTTCTTT. Translated: CASSQGGHTEAFF.

This chain links TRBV15 with TRBJ2-3; a possible D gene is TRBD1 (6 bases). The CDR3 has 17 amino acids. Germline assignment: CDR1 LNHNV and CDR2 YYDKDF (reference sequence). The V and J ends lost 3 bases and 2 bases respectively, with 18 bases between them. The CDR3 nucleotides are TGTGCCACCAGCAGCCCGATCCGGGACATTGTCACAGATACGCAGTATTTT. Encoded protein: CATSSPIRDIVTDTQYF.

The chain has TRBV12-3 or TRBV12-4 and TRBJ2-3; 8 bases map to TRBD2. CDR3 length equals 17 residues. The V segment lost 6 bases and the J segment 2 bases; nucleotides outside the gene matches: 13. The DNA for the CDR3 is TGTGCCAGCAGCCCCCGTGGGACTAGAAAACCCACAGATACGCAGTATTTT. This translates into CASSPRGTRKPTDTQYF.

This clonotype has a handful of counts. This rearrangement joins TRBV7-9 to TRBJ2-5; D is possibly TRBD1 (6 bases). CDR1 is SEHNR, CDR2 FQNEAQ, per germline (reference sequence). Trimming shortened V by 5 bases and J by 2 bases, and 12 bases separated the two germline ends. This CDR3 is 14 amino acids long. The CDR3 here is CASSHRTAQETQYF. The CDR3 DNA reads as TGTGCCAGCAGCCATAGGACAGCACAAGAGACCCAGTACTTC.

This chain joins TRBV10-3 and TRBJ2-1; 12 bases are a match to TRBD2. Germline loops: CDR1 ENHRY, CDR2 SYGVKD. The V and J ends lost 3 bases and 6 bases, in that order; junction bases with no gene match: 12. The CDR3 is 18 amino acids. CDR3 nucleotides: TGTGCCATCAGTGATAGCCTGAGACTAGCGGGGGATCGCAATGAGCAGTTCTTC. This codes for CAISDSLRLAGDRNEQFF.

This chain connects TRBV29-1 to TRBJ2-3, with TRBD2 identical over 7 bases. Unmatched junction bases numbered 4, after V lost 1 base and J lost 0 bases. CDR3 length: 15 amino acids. Looked up from germline, CDR1 is SQVTM and CDR2 is ANQGSEA. The chain's CDR3 is CSVEALAASTDTQYF. The CDR3, as DNA: TGCAGCGTTGAAGCTCTAGCGGCTAGCACAGATACGCAGTATTTT.

This clonotype was counted only a few times. Possible read error: a much larger clone is one base away. V usage is TRBV6-6 and J usage is TRBJ2-3; TRBD1 agrees at 7 bases. The CDR3 is 13 amino acids. CDR1 and CDR2 from the germline V gene are MNHNY and SVGAGI (reference sequence). The junction had 3 bases not matched to a gene; V was cut back by 5 bases and J by 4 bases. The CDR3 sequence is CASSRQGSDTQYF. The CDR3 bases are TGTGCCAGCAGTAGACAGGGATCAGATACGCAGTATTTT.

This rearrangement joins TRBV6-1 to TRBJ2-1; 7 nucleotides align to TRBD2. With V trimmed by 4 bases and J by 5 bases, 8 bases remained unmatched. The CDR3 has 15 residues. The germline V gene encodes CDR1 MNHNS and CDR2 SASEGT. The CDR3 DNA reads TGTGCCAGCAGTGGACGGACTAGAGAGAACAATGAGCAGTTCTTC. Translation gives CASSGRTRENNEQFF.

The chain carries TRBV6-1 and TRBJ2-1, with a tentative D call TRBD2 (5 bases). The germline V gene has CDR1 MNHNS and CDR2 SASEGT. Trimming removed 9 bases from V and 4 bases from J, with 7 bases in between. The CDR3 has 11 amino acids. CDR3 sequence reads: CASREYNEQFF. CDR3 bases: TGTGCCAGTCGGGAATACAATGAGCAGTTCTTC.

V usage is TRBV6-5 and J usage is TRBJ2-1, with 7 bases aligning to TRBD2. Germline CDR1 is MNHEY and CDR2 is SVGAGI. The junction had 5 bases not matched to a gene; V was cut back by 1 base and J by 5 bases. The CDR3 is 15 residues long. As DNA, the CDR3 is TGTGCCAGCAGTTACTTAGGACGGGGGGACAATGAGCAGTTCTTC. Amino acids: CASSYLGRGDNEQFF.

This clonotype has a count of ten or more. The chain links TRBV25-1 to TRBJ1-2; a possible D gene is TRBD1 (5 bases). Germline CDR1 is MGHDK and CDR2 is SYGVNS. Trimming removed 1 base from V and 2 bases from J, with 11 bases in between. This CDR3 is 15 amino acids long. As DNA, the CDR3 is TGTGCCAGCAGTGAATTCGGGGGATCCAACTATGGCTACACCTTC. Encoded protein: CASSEFGGSNYGYTF.

The CDR3 region is CASSLLGTSGRATSYNEQYF. Written as DNA, the CDR3 is TGTGCCAGCAGCTTACTGGGGACTAGCGGGAGGGCCACTTCCTACAATGAGCAGTACTTC. The chain joins TRBV7-3 to TRBJ2-7; TRBD2 agrees at 16 bases. J was trimmed by 7 bases and V by 2 bases; bases with no gene match: 17. In germline, CDR1 is SGHTA, CDR2 FQGTGA. The CDR3 is 20 residues long.